One sample yielded the 9 T cell receptor beta chains listed below, sequenced in a study of T cells in Graves' hyperthyroidism and ophthalmopathy. Researchers took RNA transcripts and amplified the TCR beta CDR3 regions from them. Researchers ran a first-round RT-PCR on the TCR CDR3 using the HTBI primer set. Using its own MiXCR run on the multiplex PCR reads, TCRdb lists one record per CDR3 protein. The sample records fewer than 450,000 distinct CDR3 sequences, about a sixth being singletons. The sample taken for sequencing was blood. These receptors originate from a woman in her twenties or thirties with Graves' hyperthyroidism that later progressed to Graves' ophthalmopathy.

This clonotype was seen a few times. The junction shows a germline mismatch at one end, possibly a read error. V and J are TRBV7-8 and TRBJ1-2, with 11 bases lining up with TRBD1. The germline V gene encodes CDR1 SGHVS and CDR2 FQNEAQ. This CDR3 comprises 15 residues. The CDR3 DNA is TGTGCCAGCAGCCGGACAGGGGGCGATGGCGGTGGCCACACCTTC. It is translated as CASSRTGGDGGGHTF. The full variable domain, rest sourced from reference TRBV7-8 and TRBJ1-2, is GAGVSQSPRYKVAKRGQDVALRCDPISGHVSLFWYQQALGQGPEFLTYFQNEAQLDKSGLPSDRFFAERPEGSVSTLKIQRTQQEDSAVYLCASSRTGGDGGGHTFGSGTRLTVV.

This clonotype was observed many times. The chain links TRBV12-3 or TRBV12-4 to TRBJ2-4; D gene ambiguous. The CDR3 runs to 13 residues. With 6 bases removed from V and 5 bases from J, the gap between germline ends came to 11 bases. The CDR3 protein is CASRGSGENIQYF. Here the CDR3 DNA reads TGTGCCAGCAGAGGTTCAGGAGAAAACATTCAGTACTTC.

This clonotype was recorded many times. The CDR3 DNA follows: TGTGCCAGCAGCCCCGGGACAACCCAAGAGACCCAGTACTTC. This gives the protein CASSPGTTQETQYF. The chain employs TRBV3-1 and TRBJ2-5, with D maybe TRBD1 (6 bases). The CDR3 length is 14 residues. Deletions cut 4 bases from V and 1 base from J, with 10 bases between. Germline assignment: CDR1 LGHDT and CDR2 YNNKEL (reference sequence).

This clonotype showed up just a few times. The J gene is TRBJ1-3, the V gene TRBV12-3 or TRBV12-4; TRBD1 matches at 10 bases. The CDR3 spans 18 residues. Trimming took 6 bases from V and 0 from J; bases not matched to a gene: 11. The CDR3 here is CASRLGTGVFPSGNTIYF. The CDR3 nucleotides are TGTGCCAGCAGGCTAGGGACAGGGGTTTTCCCCTCTGGAAACACCATATATTTT.

The rearrangement links TRBV6-2 or TRBV6-3 to TRBJ2-2; D remains ambiguous. CDR1 is MNHEY and CDR2 is SVGEGT in the germline V gene. CDR3 length equals 14 residues. V lost 8 bases and J lost 1, with 11 bases in between. CDR3 bases: TGTGCCAGCGACCTAGAAGGGAACACCGGGGAGCTGTTTTTT. The encoded protein is CASDLEGNTGELFF.

The genes are TRBV9 and TRBJ2-1; D call uncertain. CDR1 is SGDLS, CDR2 YYNGEE, per germline. V was trimmed by 0 bases and J by 10 bases, leaving 11 bases between them. The CDR3 has 13 amino acids. CDR3 DNA: TGTGCCAGCAGCGTAGAGTCCCGGTCCGAGCAGTTCTTC. Its translation: CASSVESRSEQFF.

The sample holds a few counts of this clonotype. A much larger clone lies a single base off, so this may be a read error. The rearrangement joins TRBV7-9 to TRBJ2-7; TRBD1 is a possible D gene (6 bases). V was pared by 0 bases and J by 3 bases, with 15 bases between. Germline-derived CDR1 and CDR2 are SEHNR and FQNEAQ (reference sequence). The CDR3 runs to 16 residues. The CDR3 coding sequence is TGTGCCAGCAGCTTAGCCACCGGGACAAGGGGCTACGAGCAGTACTTC. It yields the protein CASSLATGTRGYEQYF.

This clonotype was seen many times. This rearrangement joins TRBV5-1 to TRBJ1-1; a possible D gene is TRBD1 (6 bases). The ends were cut back, 4 bases at V and 1 base at J, with 14 bases in the middle. Per germline, CDR1 SGHRS and CDR2 YFSETQ. CDR3 size: 15 residues. The CDR3 protein is CASSPTGTPNTEAFF. The CDR3 DNA reads as TGCGCCAGCAGCCCAACCGGGACACCGAACACTGAAGCTTTCTTT.

This sequence joins TRBV7-2 and TRBJ2-1; D unclear. This CDR3 comprises 14 residues. Trimming took 1 base from V and 9 from J, leaving 13 bases between them. Germline V gene sequence: CDR1 SGHTA, CDR2 FQGNSA. CDR3 amino acids: CASSLVAVVGEQFF. The CDR3 nucleotides are TGTGCCAGCAGCTTAGTGGCAGTCGTGGGTGAGCAGTTCTTC.